These 21 T cell receptor beta chains were sequenced from one sample in a study of CD8+ T cells in alopecia areata. cDNA prepared by RNA extraction and subsequent reverse transcription served as the template for sequencing. Using immunoSEQ multiplex PCR, the repertoire was profiled, and TCRdb retains in-frame clones only, with some absent. Altogether around 290,000 clones were found in the sample, and no singletons occur. After pooling, cutaneous lymph node cells were sorted with CD4, CD8alpha, NKG2D, NKG2ACE and other markers. The sequencing input was CD4+ T cells sorted from a lymph node. These receptors all come from a C3H/HeJ mouse with alopecia areata. The strain's MHC type: H2-k.

As to this clone: Germline and genes here are mouse. The read terminates 4 residues ahead of where the CDR3 ends, so the germline J gene completes it. The rearrangement joins TRBV13-3 to TRBJ2-2; 9 nucleotides agree with TRBD2. Germline loops: CDR1 NNHDY, CDR2 SYVADS. The CDR3 extends over 15 amino acids. Trimming removed 1 base from V and 3 bases from J; junction bases left unmatched: 1. CDR3 region: CASSDLGGHTGQLYF. CDR3 DNA, as far as it was read: TGTGCCAGCAGTGATTTGGGGGGGCACACCGGG. Supplemented by reference TRBV13-3 and TRBJ2-2, the full variable domain reads EAAVTQSPRSKVAVTGGKVTLSCHQTNNHDYMYWYRQDTGHGLRLIHYSYVADSTEKGDIPDGYKASRPSQENFSLILELASLSQTAVYFCASSDLGGHTGQLYFGEGSKLTVL.

There are a few counts of this clone. Gene names refer to mouse genes. Within the sample, other DNA sequences also encode this same CDR3. The CDR3 spells CASSQQGGQNTLYF. Partial CDR3 DNA: TGTGCCAGCAGCCAACAGGGGGGTCAAAAC. The rearrangement joins TRBV5 to TRBJ2-4, with 7 bases matching TRBD1. The read falls 4 residues short of the CDR3 end, and the missing part is taken from the germline J gene. Germline trimming cut 2 bases from V and 1 base from J; bases unmatched to any gene: 0. The germline V gene encodes CDR1 LGHNA and CDR2 YNLKQL (reference sequence). The CDR3 is 14 amino acids.

Notes on this clone: The listed genes are named as in mouse. The missing CDR3 end, 4 residues past where the read stops, is filled in from the germline J gene. This same CDR3 is encoded by further DNA sequences in the sample. J is TRBJ2-3 and V is TRBV1; 13 positions match TRBD2. V was pared by 4 bases and J by 2 bases, with 3 bases of the junction left unmatched. CDR3 size: 16 residues. Germline V lookup: CDR1 NSQYPW, CDR2 LRSPGD (reference sequence). The CDR3 bases that were read are TGCACCTGCAGTGGGGACTGGGGGGGTGATGCAGAA. Protein: CTCSGDWGGDAE. The full CDR3 is CTCSGDWGGDAETLYF.

On this clone: The genes are named according to mouse. CDR3 loop: CASSDAWGDNQDTQYF. The covered CDR3 bases are TGTGCCAGCAGTGATGCTTGGGGGGATAACCAAGAC. This chain uses TRBV13-1 with TRBJ2-5; 7 nucleotides line up with TRBD2. Read sequence stops 4 residues before the CDR3 end, and the germline J gene provides the missing end. Germline V CDR1 and CDR2: NSHNY, SYGAGN. The CDR3 has 16 residues. J was trimmed by 0 bases and V by 0 bases; bases with no gene match: 4.

Comment on this clone: Germline and genes: mouse. CDR3 sequence reads: CASSPTGGSPNTGQLYF. The covered CDR3 bases are TGTGCCAGCAGTCCGACTGGGGGGTCACCAAACACCGGG. The chain combines TRBV19 with TRBJ2-2, with 10 bases that match TRBD2. The CDR3 end falls 4 residues outside the read, so it is completed with the germline J gene. The CDR3 covers 17 residues. Losses at the gene ends were 4 bases for V and 0 bases for J; bases not matched to a gene: 6. The germline CDR1 and CDR2 sequences are FNHDT and SITEND (reference sequence). The full variable domain, with the rest looked up from reference TRBV19 and TRBJ2-2, is GGIITQTPKFLIGQEGQKLTLKCQQNFNHDTMYWYRQDSGKGLRLIYYSITENDLQKGDLSEGYDASREKKSSFSLTVTSAQKNEMAVFLCASSPTGGSPNTGQLYFGEGSKLTVL.

This clone was seen only a few times. Any gene name here is a mouse gene name. The read stops 4 residues short of the end of the CDR3; the missing end is completed from the germline J gene. Other nucleotide sequences in the sample specify the same CDR3. The V gene is TRBV1, the J gene TRBJ2-5, with D perhaps matching TRBD2 (6 bases). V lost 3 bases to trimming and J lost 3 bases, with 10 bases between them. The germline gives CDR1 NSQYPW, CDR2 LRSPGD (reference sequence). The CDR3 consists of 14 residues. The covered CDR3 bases are TGCACCTGCAGTGCGGGCTGGGGTCAAGAC. Its protein product is CTCSAGWGQD. The CDR3 as a whole reads CTCSAGWGQDTQYF.

On this clone itself: Gene names are the mouse ones. The read ends 4 residues early relative to the CDR3; the germline J gene fills the gap. This sequence joins TRBV31 and TRBJ2-5; TRBD1 agrees at 8 bases. Germline values: CDR1 GKSSPN, CDR2 SITVG. CDR3 length: 15 residues. J was trimmed by 2 bases and V by 1 base; bases with no gene match: 5. The chain's CDR3 is CAWSPRGRAQDTQYF. The CDR3 bases that were read are TGTGCCTGGAGTCCCAGGGGGCGCGCCCAAGAC.

As regards this clone: Mouse gene names and germline throughout. The CDR3 extends 4 residues past the end of the read, so its final part is completed from the germline J gene. The V and J genes are TRBV5 and TRBJ2-5, with TRBD2 identical over 11 bases. This CDR3 is built from 16 residues. Germline V gene lookup returns CDR1 LGHNA and CDR2 YNLKQL (reference sequence). CDR3 residues: CASSQDGDWGKDTQYF. CDR3 DNA, as far as it was read: TGTGCCAGCAGCCAAGACGGGGACTGGGGGAAAGAC.

This clone was counted between two and nine times. Genes and germline are mouse. Other nucleotide sequences from this sample produce the same CDR3. The sequenced part of the CDR3 DNA is TGTGCCAGCAGTAAGACAGGGGGTAGTGCAGAA. Amino acids: CASSKTGGSAE. The CDR3 reads in full as CASSKTGGSAETLYF. The chain is built from TRBV19 and TRBJ2-3, with 9 bases lining up with TRBD1. The CDR3 end falls 4 residues outside the read, so it is completed with the germline J gene. Germline CDR1 reads FNHDT; CDR2 reads SITEND (reference sequence). The CDR3 runs 15 residues. Unmatched junction bases numbered 2, after V lost 3 bases and J lost 0 bases.

The sample holds a few counts of this clone. Gene names denote mouse genes. The read ends 4 residues before the CDR3 terminus; that terminus is restored from the germline J gene. This chain links TRBV13-2 with TRBJ1-1; 11 positions match TRBD1. V was pared by 3 bases and J by 4 bases, with 2 bases of the junction left unmatched. The CDR3 runs to 14 residues. Germline V gene data show CDR1 as NNHNN and CDR2 as SYGAGS (reference sequence). CDR3 bases read: TGTGCCAGCGGTGGCGGGACAGGGGGCACA. It yields the protein CASGGGTGGT. In full, the CDR3 reads CASGGGTGGTEVFF.

To note about this clone: All gene names here are mouse names. The read halts 4 residues ahead of the CDR3 end, with the missing end drawn from the germline J gene. V is TRBV3 and J is TRBJ2-2, with TRBD2 matching over 7 bases. Germline-derived CDR1 and CDR2 are SNHLY and FYNGKV (reference sequence). The CDR3 totals 15 residues. Losses at the gene ends were 6 bases for V and 0 bases for J; bases not matched to a gene: 4. CDR3 sequence reads: CASRVGTANTGQLYF. The covered CDR3 bases are TGTGCCAGCAGGGTCGGGACTGCAAACACCGGG. The variable domain in full, with the rest retrieved from reference TRBV3 and TRBJ2-2, is GPKVLQIPSHQIIDMGQMVTLNCDPVSNHLYFYWYKQILGQQMEFLVNFYNGKVMEKSKLFKDQFSVERPDGSYFTLKIQPTALEDSAVYFCASRVGTANTGQLYFGEGSKLTVL.

This clone was detected only a few times. Genes here carry mouse names. The read comes to an end 4 residues before the CDR3 does, leaving the germline J gene to fill in the end. The J gene is TRBJ1-1, the V gene TRBV13-1; D gene unclear. Germline lookup yields CDR1 NSHNY and CDR2 SYGAGN. The CDR3 is 15 amino acids. Trimming took 0 bases from V and 0 from J, leaving 9 bases between them. The CDR3 bases that were read are TGTGCCAGCAGTGATGAGGAGGGTGCAAACACA. Protein product: CASSDEEGANT. The full CDR3 protein reads CASSDEEGANTEVFF.

This clone was observed a few times. The gene names given are mouse names. Sequencing ends 4 residues short of the CDR3 end; the germline J gene provides the rest. The rearrangement joins TRBV13-3 to TRBJ2-1; 9 bases are shared with TRBD1. J was trimmed by 0 bases and V by 1 base; bases with no gene match: 5. From germline, CDR1 is NNHDY and CDR2 SYVADS. CDR3 length: 17 amino acids. The CDR3 DNA, read in part, is TGTGCCAGCAGTGATCCCGGGACAGGGAATAACTATGCT. Translating gives CASSDPGTGNNYA. The full CDR3 sequence reads CASSDPGTGNNYAEQFF.

Turning to this clone: The gene symbols are mouse symbols. The read finishes 4 residues shy of the CDR3 end, and the germline J gene is used to complete it. V and J are TRBV19 and TRBJ2-3; D not certain. Germline lookup yields CDR1 FNHDT and CDR2 SITEND (reference sequence). There are 13 residues in the CDR3. Trimming cost V 4 bases and J 0 bases, with 6 bases left between them. The CDR3 protein is CASSVFSAETLYF. The CDR3 DNA, read in part, is TGTGCCAGCAGTGTGTTTAGTGCAGAA. The entire variable domain, with the rest obtained from reference TRBV19 and TRBJ2-3, is as follows: GGIITQTPKFLIGQEGQKLTLKCQQNFNHDTMYWYRQDSGKGLRLIYYSITENDLQKGDLSEGYDASREKKSSFSLTVTSAQKNEMAVFLCASSVFSAETLYFGSGTRLTVL.

This clone was found a few times. Gene names denote mouse genes. Read sequence stops 4 residues before the CDR3 end, and the germline J gene provides the missing end. V and J are TRBV19 and TRBJ2-5; D might be TRBD1 (6 bases). The CDR3 has 14 residues. Trimming left V 2 bases short and J 0 bases short, with 7 bases between. CDR1 and CDR2 from the germline V gene are FNHDT and SITEND (reference sequence). CDR3 DNA, as far as it was read: TGTGCCAGCAGTATGGGACAAAACCAAGAC. This sequence encodes CASSMGQNQD. In full, the CDR3 is CASSMGQNQDTQYF.

Regarding this clone: The gene symbols are mouse symbols. From the germline J gene comes the end of the CDR3, since the read stops 4 residues before it. The chain combines TRBV19 with TRBJ1-2; possibly TRBD1 for D (5 bases). The CDR3 runs 14 residues. Germline V CDR1 and CDR2: FNHDT, SITEND (reference sequence). The V and J ends lost 3 bases and 0 bases respectively, with 9 bases between them. The CDR3 is CASSTQGANSDYTF. The sequenced part of the CDR3 DNA is TGTGCCAGCAGTACCCAGGGCGCAAACTCC. The full variable domain, completed using reference TRBV19 and TRBJ1-2, is GGIITQTPKFLIGQEGQKLTLKCQQNFNHDTMYWYRQDSGKGLRLIYYSITENDLQKGDLSEGYDASREKKSSFSLTVTSAQKNEMAVFLCASSTQGANSDYTFGSGTRLLVI.

In the case of this clone: A much larger clone differs from this one at a single base, so this may be a read error. The genes are named according to mouse. The sequence runs out 4 residues before the end of the CDR3; the remainder is reconstructed from the germline J gene. The chain uses TRBV13-1 and TRBJ1-2, with TRBD1 matching 9 bases. Losses at the gene ends were 5 bases for V and 2 bases for J; bases not matched to a gene: 4. Germline CDR1 and CDR2: NSHNY and SYGAGN. The CDR3 totals 14 residues. Incomplete CDR3 DNA: TGTGCCAGCAGGGCCGGGACAGGGAACTCC. It encodes CASRAGTGNS. The full CDR3 protein reads CASRAGTGNSDYTF.

This clone was counted between two and nine times. Mouse germline and gene names are used. The CDR3 end falls 4 residues outside the read, so it is completed with the germline J gene. This same CDR3 is encoded by further DNA sequences in the sample. The chain combines TRBV1 with TRBJ2-1; 8 nucleotides align to TRBD2. Germline V gives CDR1 NSQYPW, CDR2 LRSPGD (reference sequence). CDR3 length: 15 amino acids. The V segment lost 0 bases and the J segment 4 bases; nucleotides outside the gene matches: 2. CDR3 DNA, as far as it was read: TGCACCTGCAGTGCAGACTGGGGGGCGTATGCT. Protein product: CTCSADWGAYA. The CDR3 reads in full as CTCSADWGAYAEQFF.

In its sample, this clone was seen a few times. All gene names here are mouse names. The read ends 4 residues shy of where the CDR3 ends; the end is completed using the germline J gene. The V call is TRBV13-1, the J call TRBJ2-5; a possible D gene is TRBD2 (6 bases). The germline V gene encodes CDR1 NSHNY and CDR2 SYGAGN. The CDR3 is 15 amino acids. The V end lost 0 bases, the J end lost 1 base, and 9 bases lay between the germline ends. The CDR3 loop reads CASSDVGDYQDTQYF. The DNA read from the CDR3 is TGTGCCAGCAGTGATGTTGGGGACTACCAAGAC.

This clone turned up a few times. Mouse gene names apply. Coverage ceases 4 residues before the CDR3 finishes, and the germline J gene fills in the end. V is TRBV19 and J is TRBJ1-2; D is undetermined. The CDR3 spans 13 residues. The V gene's germline CDR1 is FNHDT and CDR2 SITEND (reference sequence). V lost 5 bases to trimming and J lost 3 bases, with 11 bases between them. The CDR3 sequence is CASRGWVDSDYTF. Partial CDR3 DNA: TGTGCCAGCAGAGGCTGGGTAGACTCC.

The sample holds a few counts of this clone. Gene names and germline refer to mouse. The read comes to an end 4 residues before the CDR3 does, leaving the germline J gene to fill in the end. The gene calls are TRBV12-1 and TRBJ2-4; 14 nucleotides align to TRBD2. CDR3 size: 17 residues. In germline, CDR1 is SGHSN, CDR2 HYEKVE. V was pared by 4 bases and J by 2 bases, with 7 bases of the junction left unmatched. CDR3 DNA (partial): TGTGCCAGCTCCCGACCGGGACTGGGGGGGCCTCAAAAC. It yields the protein CASSRPGLGGPQN. The complete CDR3 sequence is CASSRPGLGGPQNTLYF.